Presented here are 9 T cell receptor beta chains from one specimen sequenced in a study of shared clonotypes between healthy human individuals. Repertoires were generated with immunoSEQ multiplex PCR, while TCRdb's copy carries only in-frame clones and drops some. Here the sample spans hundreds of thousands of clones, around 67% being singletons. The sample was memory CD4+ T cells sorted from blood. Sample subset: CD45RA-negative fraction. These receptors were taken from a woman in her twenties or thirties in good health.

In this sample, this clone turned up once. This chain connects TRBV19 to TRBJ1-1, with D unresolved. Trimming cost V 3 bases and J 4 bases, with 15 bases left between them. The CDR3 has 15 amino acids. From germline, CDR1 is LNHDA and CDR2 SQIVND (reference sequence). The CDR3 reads CASSIHKGGGTEAFF. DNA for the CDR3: TGTGCCAGTAGTATTCATAAGGGCGGAGGCACTGAAGCTTTCTTT.

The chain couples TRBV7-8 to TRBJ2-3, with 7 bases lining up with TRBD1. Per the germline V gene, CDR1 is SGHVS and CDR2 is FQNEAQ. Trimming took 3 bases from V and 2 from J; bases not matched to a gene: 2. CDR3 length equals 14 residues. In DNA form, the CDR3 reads TGTGCCAGCAGCTTTGGACAGGCCACAGATACGCAGTATTTT. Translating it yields CASSFGQATDTQYF.

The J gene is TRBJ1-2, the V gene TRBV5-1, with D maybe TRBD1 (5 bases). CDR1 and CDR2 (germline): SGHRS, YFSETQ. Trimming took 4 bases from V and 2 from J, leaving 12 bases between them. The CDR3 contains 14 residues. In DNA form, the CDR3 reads TGCGCCAGCAGCCTTACGACAGCGAACTATGGCTACACCTTC. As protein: CASSLTTANYGYTF. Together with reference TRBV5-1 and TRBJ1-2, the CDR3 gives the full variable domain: KAGVTQTPRYLIKTRGQQVTLSCSPISGHRSVSWYQQTPGQGLQFLFEYFSETQRNKGNFPGRFSGRQFSNSRSEMNVSTLELGDSALYLCASSLTTANYGYTFGSGTRLTVV.

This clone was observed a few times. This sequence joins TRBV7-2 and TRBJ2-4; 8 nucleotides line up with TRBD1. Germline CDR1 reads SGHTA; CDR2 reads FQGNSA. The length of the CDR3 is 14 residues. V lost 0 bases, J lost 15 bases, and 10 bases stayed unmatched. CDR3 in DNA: TGTGCCAGCAGCTTAGCCCGCGGACAGGGAGAAGCGTACTTC. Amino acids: CASSLARGQGEAYF.

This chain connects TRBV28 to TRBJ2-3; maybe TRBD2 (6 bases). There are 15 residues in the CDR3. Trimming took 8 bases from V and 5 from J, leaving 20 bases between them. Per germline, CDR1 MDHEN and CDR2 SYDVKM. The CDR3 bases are TGTGCCAGCTCCCGAGCGGGCGGAGGGGAAGATACGCAGTATTTT. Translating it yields CASSRAGGGEDTQYF.

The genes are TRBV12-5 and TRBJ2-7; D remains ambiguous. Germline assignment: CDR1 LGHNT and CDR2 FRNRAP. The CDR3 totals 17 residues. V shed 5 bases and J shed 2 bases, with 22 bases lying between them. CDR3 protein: CASGPIVDILHAYEQYF. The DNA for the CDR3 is TGTGCTAGTGGTCCCATCGTCGACATCCTACACGCCTACGAGCAGTACTTC.

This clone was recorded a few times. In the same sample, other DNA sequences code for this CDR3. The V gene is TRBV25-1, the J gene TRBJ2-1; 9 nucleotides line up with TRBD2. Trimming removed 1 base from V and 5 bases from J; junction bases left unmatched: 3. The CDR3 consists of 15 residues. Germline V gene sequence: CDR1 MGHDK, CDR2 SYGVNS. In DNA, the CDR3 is TGTGCCAGCAGTGAATCATTAGCGGGGGACAATGAGCAGTTCTTC. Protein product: CASSESLAGDNEQFF. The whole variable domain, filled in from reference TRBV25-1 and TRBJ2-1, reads EADIYQTPRYLVIGTGKKITLECSQTMGHDKMYWYQQDPGMELHLIHYSYGVNSTEKGDLSSESTVSRIRTEHFPLTLESARPSHTSQYLCASSESLAGDNEQFFGPGTRLTVL.

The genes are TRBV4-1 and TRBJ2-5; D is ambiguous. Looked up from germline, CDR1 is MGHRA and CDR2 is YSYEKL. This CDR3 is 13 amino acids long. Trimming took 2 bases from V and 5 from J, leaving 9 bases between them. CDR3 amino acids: CASSQISGETQYF. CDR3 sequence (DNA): TGCGCCAGCAGCCAAATCTCCGGGGAGACCCAGTACTTC.

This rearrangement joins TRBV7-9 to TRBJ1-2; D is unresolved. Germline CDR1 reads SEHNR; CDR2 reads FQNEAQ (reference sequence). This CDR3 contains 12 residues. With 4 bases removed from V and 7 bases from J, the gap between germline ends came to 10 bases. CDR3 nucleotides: TGTGCCAGCAGCTCAATTAGCCGTGGCTACACCTTC. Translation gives CASSSISRGYTF. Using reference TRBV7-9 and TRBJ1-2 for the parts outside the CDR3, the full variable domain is DTGVSQNPRHKITKRGQNVTFRCDPISEHNRLYWYRQTLGQGPEFLTYFQNEAQLEKSRLLSDRFSAERPKGSFSTLEIQRTEQGDSAMYLCASSSISRGYTFGSGTRLTVV.